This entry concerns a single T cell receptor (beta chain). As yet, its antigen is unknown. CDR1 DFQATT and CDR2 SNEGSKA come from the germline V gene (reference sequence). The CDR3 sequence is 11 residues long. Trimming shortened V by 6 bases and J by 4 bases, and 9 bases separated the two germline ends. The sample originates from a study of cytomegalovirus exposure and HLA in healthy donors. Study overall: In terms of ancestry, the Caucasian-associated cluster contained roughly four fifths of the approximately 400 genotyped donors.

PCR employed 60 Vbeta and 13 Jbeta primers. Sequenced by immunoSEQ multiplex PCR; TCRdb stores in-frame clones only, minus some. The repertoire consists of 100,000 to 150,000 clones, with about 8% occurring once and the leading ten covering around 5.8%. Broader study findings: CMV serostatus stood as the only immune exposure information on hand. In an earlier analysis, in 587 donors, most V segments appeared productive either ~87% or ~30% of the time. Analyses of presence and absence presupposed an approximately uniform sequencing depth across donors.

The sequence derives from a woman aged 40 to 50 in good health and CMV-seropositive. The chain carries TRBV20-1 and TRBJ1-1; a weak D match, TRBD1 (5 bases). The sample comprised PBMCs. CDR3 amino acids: CSALRGTEAFF. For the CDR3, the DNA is TGCAGTGCCCTTAGGGGCACTGAAGCTTTCTTT.